These 30 T cell receptor beta chains came from one sample sequenced in a study of shared clonotypes between healthy human individuals. Sequencing used immunoSEQ multiplex PCR; TCRdb keeps in-frame clones, though not all of them. Of fewer than 600,000 clones listed, around three quarters are singletons. The sample was PBMCs. These receptors were obtained from a woman in her thirties or forties in good health. Some clones in this sample may be carry-over from other donors' samples.

A word on this clone: The germline gene is not matched at one end of the junction; a read error may be the cause. The chain employs TRBV27 and TRBJ1-2; D is possibly TRBD1 (6 bases). This CDR3 has 14 residues. The germline V gene encodes CDR1 MNHEY and CDR2 SMNVEV (reference sequence). CDR3 sequence: CASSLRTGNSGYTF. CDR3 sequence (DNA): TGTGCCAGCAGTTTGCGCACAGGGAACTCTGGCTACACCTTC.

This chain links TRBV7-2 with TRBJ2-4; 11 positions match TRBD2. Germline V lookup: CDR1 SGHTA, CDR2 FQGNSA. This CDR3 contains 17 residues. Germline trimming cut 1 base from V and 9 bases from J; bases unmatched to any gene: 11. CDR3 in DNA: TGTGCCAGCAGCTTAGTGGGGACTAGCGGAGCGGGGGGCATTCAGTACTTC. Encoded protein: CASSLVGTSGAGGIQYF.

The J gene is TRBJ1-5, the V gene TRBV5-1; D not resolved. Per germline, CDR1 SGHRS and CDR2 YFSETQ. The ends were cut back, 4 bases at V and 1 base at J, with 9 bases in the middle. The CDR3 is made up of 14 amino acids. The CDR3 nucleotides are TGCGCCAGCAGCCCATCAGCGAGCAATCAGCCCCAGCATTTT. It encodes CASSPSASNQPQHF.

The chain joins TRBV6-4 to TRBJ2-3; a possible D gene is TRBD2 (5 bases). V lost 3 bases, J lost 0 bases, and 10 bases lay in between. CDR3 size: 15 residues. Germline V gene sequence: CDR1 MRHNA, CDR2 SNTAGT. CDR3 protein: CASSEGRVSTDTQYF. The CDR3 coding sequence is TGTGCCAGCAGTGAAGGGCGGGTTAGCACAGATACGCAGTATTTT.

About this clone itself: Since the CDR3 does not end with the conserved phenylalanine or tryptophan, this likely comes from a read error. V is TRBV5-6 and J is TRBJ2-7, with 8 bases aligning to TRBD2. V was clipped by 4 bases and J by 0 bases; unmatched bases: 6. Germline values: CDR1 SGHDT, CDR2 YYEEEE. The length of the CDR3 is 15 residues. CDR3: CASSRGLVSSYEQYL. The CDR3 DNA sequence: TGTGCCAGCAGCCGGGGACTAGTCAGCTCCTACGAGCAGTACCTC.

This clone was detected only a few times. The chain uses TRBV5-4 and TRBJ1-2; D might be TRBD1 (5 bases). The V gene's germline CDR1 is SGHNT and CDR2 YYREEE (reference sequence). V dropped 2 bases and J dropped 5 bases, with 10 bases sitting between them. CDR3 length equals 13 residues. For the CDR3, the DNA is TGTGCCAGCAGCTTCCAAGGGGAGTATGGCTACACCTTC. Its protein product is CASSFQGEYGYTF.

The rearrangement joins TRBV4-3 to TRBJ2-2, with 15 bases aligning to TRBD2. This CDR3 has 16 amino acids. The trim removed 4 bases at V and 7 bases at J, leaving 4 bases unmatched. The germline V gene encodes CDR1 LGHNA and CDR2 YSLEER. CDR3 bases: TGCGCCAGCAGCCGGACTAGCGGGAGGGCCGGCGGGGAGCTGTTTTTT. This gives the protein CASSRTSGRAGGELFF.

The V and J genes are TRBV29-1 and TRBJ1-2; a possible D gene is TRBD1 (5 bases). The V and J ends lost 1 base and 3 bases respectively, with 9 bases between them. The CDR3 has 13 residues. Looked up from germline, CDR1 is SQVTM and CDR2 is ANQGSEA. CDR3 nucleotides: TGCAGCGTTGAAGGTGCAGGGTACTATGGCTACACCTTC. It codes for CSVEGAGYYGYTF.

The chain has TRBV4-2 and TRBJ2-3; D perhaps matches TRBD1 (6 bases). Deletions cut 3 bases from V and 0 bases from J, with 10 bases between. Germline V CDR1 and CDR2: LGHNA, YNFKEQ. The CDR3 contains 15 residues. The CDR3 loop is CASSQAGQSTDTQYF. Here the CDR3 DNA reads TGTGCCAGCAGCCAGGCTGGACAGAGCACAGATACGCAGTATTTT.

V usage is TRBV21-1 and J usage is TRBJ2-7; TRBD2 is the table's D call and was not checked against the DNA. TRBV21-1 is recorded as a pseudogene. This CDR3 has 18 amino acids. DNA for the CDR3: TGTGCCAGCAGCAAACCTCGGGAGATCGGGGGGATAAGGTACGAGCAGTACTTC. It encodes CASSKPREIGGIRYEQYF.

V is TRBV7-9 and J is TRBJ1-2, with 8 bases lining up with TRBD1. With 5 bases clipped from V and 7 bases from J, the junction kept 9 bases outside the gene matches. Germline CDR1 SEHNR, CDR2 FQNEAQ (reference sequence). The CDR3 is made up of 14 amino acids. The CDR3 is CASSASGQGVGYTF. The CDR3 nucleotides are TGTGCCAGCAGCGCTTCCGGACAGGGCGTTGGCTACACCTTC.

This chain joins TRBV28 and TRBJ2-1; the match to TRBD2 covers 7 bases. Unmatched junction bases numbered 17, after V lost 5 bases and J lost 7 bases. Germline CDR1 is MDHEN and CDR2 is SYDVKM. This CDR3 has 17 amino acids. CDR3 coding DNA: TGTGCCAGCAGTCTCCCCATCGGGCGCGGGAGTTCGAATGAGCAGTTCTTC. It is translated as CASSLPIGRGSSNEQFF.

Here the CDR3 DNA reads TGTGCCAGCAGTGAACTTTTTGGGGAGAGCTCCTACGAGCAGTACTTC. Translating gives CASSELFGESSYEQYF. The chain employs TRBV25-1 and TRBJ2-7; D might be TRBD2 (5 bases). CDR1 and CDR2 (germline): MGHDK, SYGVNS. The CDR3 has 16 residues. The ends were cut back, 2 bases at V and 0 bases at J, with 14 bases in the middle.

The CDR3 sequence is CASSLVRVLQYEQYF. The CDR3 DNA reads as TGTGCCAGCAGCCTAGTCAGGGTACTTCAGTACGAGCAGTACTTC. This sequence joins TRBV7-2 and TRBJ2-7, with D possibly being TRBD1 (5 bases). CDR3 length: 15 amino acids. The V end lost 5 bases, the J end lost 4 bases, and 18 bases lay between the germline ends. CDR1 is SGHTA and CDR2 is FQGNSA in the germline V gene.

This chain connects TRBV7-3 to TRBJ2-1; 10 bases line up with TRBD2. This CDR3 comprises 18 residues. The germline V gene has CDR1 SGHTA and CDR2 FQGTGA. J lost 0 bases, V lost 5 bases, and 10 bases had no gene match. The CDR3 nucleotides read TGTGCCAGCAGCCCAAGCGGACTAGCGGTGAGCTCCTACAATGAGCAGTTCTTC. It is translated as CASSPSGLAVSSYNEQFF.

This clone has at least ten counts. The V gene is TRBV27, the J gene TRBJ1-6; no definite D call. The V and J ends lost 4 bases and 2 bases respectively, with 6 bases between them. Per the germline V gene, CDR1 is MNHEY and CDR2 is SMNVEV (reference sequence). There are 14 residues in the CDR3. This CDR3 reads CASSSPAYNSPLHF. The CDR3 nucleotides are TGTGCCAGCAGTTCTCCCGCCTATAATTCACCCCTCCACTTT.

The V call is TRBV28, the J call TRBJ2-1; 8 bases are shared with TRBD2. Trimming cost V 3 bases and J 7 bases; bases outside gene matches: 8. Looked up from germline, CDR1 is MDHEN and CDR2 is SYDVKM. This CDR3 spans 15 amino acids. As DNA, the CDR3 is TGTGCCAGCAGTTTGTCGAGCGGGAGTGGTAATGAGCAGTTCTTC. It specifies CASSLSSGSGNEQFF.

The rearrangement links TRBV10-3 to TRBJ1-1; 7 bases fit TRBD1. The CDR3 spans 12 residues. Trimming cost V 6 bases and J 6 bases; bases outside gene matches: 4. From germline, CDR1 is ENHRY and CDR2 SYGVKD. The CDR3: CAIRQGTAEAFF. CDR3 nucleotide sequence: TGTGCCATCAGACAGGGGACGGCTGAAGCTTTCTTT.

The chain employs TRBV4-3 and TRBJ1-3; possible D gene TRBD1, 6 bases. CDR3 length: 16 amino acids. V was clipped by 3 bases and J by 4 bases, with 16 bases between them. Per germline, CDR1 LGHNA and CDR2 YSLEER. Here the CDR3 reads CASSQNRGASGNTIYF. CDR3 DNA sequence: TGCGCCAGCAGCCAGAATCGGGGGGCTTCCGGAAACACCATATATTTT.

The chain couples TRBV5-1 to TRBJ2-3; D is ambiguous. This CDR3 is 16 amino acids long. The germline CDR1 and CDR2 sequences are SGHRS and YFSETQ. V was clipped by 4 bases and J by 0 bases, with 15 bases between them. CDR3 sequence: CASSPGGAPSTDTQYF. CDR3 sequence (DNA): TGCGCCAGCAGCCCCGGTGGAGCGCCGAGCACAGATACGCAGTATTTT.

The V call is TRBV28, the J call TRBJ1-1; the match to TRBD1 covers 7 bases. The V gene end was trimmed by 6 bases and the J gene end by 4 bases; junction bases not matched to a gene: 5. This CDR3 is 13 amino acids long. Germline V CDR1 and CDR2: MDHEN, SYDVKM. CDR3 residues: CASRKTGLTEAFF. Here the CDR3 DNA reads TGTGCCAGCAGAAAGACAGGGCTCACTGAAGCTTTCTTT.

The rearrangement links TRBV27 to TRBJ1-5; D is unresolved. V was shortened by 5 bases and J by 1 base, with 9 bases between the two germline ends. Germline CDR1 and CDR2: MNHEY and SMNVEV (reference sequence). This CDR3 region has 14 residues. CDR3: CASSPHESNQPQHF. Written as DNA, the CDR3 is TGTGCCAGCAGTCCCCACGAGAGCAATCAGCCCCAGCATTTT.

V gene TRBV6-6 combines with J gene TRBJ1-5, with unresolved D. Trimming stripped 2 bases from V and 7 bases from J, with 12 bases between. The CDR3 consists of 14 residues. Germline V lookup: CDR1 MNHNY, CDR2 SVGAGI (reference sequence). CDR3 sequence: CASSYEWGRQPQHF. The CDR3 coding sequence is TGTGCCAGCAGTTACGAGTGGGGTAGACAGCCCCAGCATTTT.

J is TRBJ1-2 and V is TRBV7-2; 9 nucleotides align to TRBD1. V lost 5 bases, J lost 8 bases, and 12 bases stayed unmatched. Germline CDR1 SGHTA, CDR2 FQGNSA. The CDR3 is 15 residues long. DNA of the CDR3: TGTGCCAGCAGCACCTACCTGGGACAGGGAGACGGCTACACCTTC. This codes for CASSTYLGQGDGYTF.

This clone was recorded once. The chain uses TRBV9 and TRBJ2-6; D tentatively fits TRBD1 or TRBD2 (5 bases each). The CDR3 is 19 residues long. Germline V gives CDR1 SGDLS, CDR2 YYNGEE. Trimming shortened V by 3 bases and J by 0 bases, and 19 bases separated the two germline ends. This CDR3 is CASSGGRGAQSSGANVLTF. The CDR3 nucleotides read TGTGCCAGCAGCGGTGGAAGAGGGGCCCAGAGCTCTGGGGCCAACGTCCTGACTTTC.

V and J are TRBV5-1 and TRBJ2-3, with 7 bases that match TRBD2. The CDR3 totals 15 residues. Trimming at V came to 1 base and at J to 0 bases, leaving 2 bases not matched to a gene. CDR1 and CDR2 (germline): SGHRS, YFSETQ. The CDR3 DNA reads TGCGCCAGCAGCTTGAGCGGGACTAGCACAGATACGCAGTATTTT. Its protein product is CASSLSGTSTDTQYF. The whole variable domain, filled in from reference TRBV5-1 and TRBJ2-3, reads KAGVTQTPRYLIKTRGQQVTLSCSPISGHRSVSWYQQTPGQGLQFLFEYFSETQRNKGNFPGRFSGRQFSNSRSEMNVSTLELGDSALYLCASSLSGTSTDTQYFGPGTRLTVL.

Ten or more counts support this clone. The V and J genes are TRBV11-2 and TRBJ2-1; the match to TRBD2 covers 8 bases. This CDR3 has 16 amino acids. CDR1 and CDR2 from the germline V gene are SGHAT and FQNNGV. The junction had 16 bases not matched to a gene; V was cut back by 7 bases and J by 8 bases. The CDR3 protein is CASTSVSAGGRDEQFF. For the CDR3, the DNA is TGTGCCAGCACCTCAGTTTCGGCGGGAGGAAGGGATGAGCAGTTCTTC.

V and J are TRBV28 and TRBJ2-7; D is ambiguous. There are 14 residues in the CDR3. Per germline, CDR1 MDHEN and CDR2 SYDVKM. Trimming shortened V by 5 bases and J by 1 base, and 12 bases separated the two germline ends. CDR3 nucleotide sequence: TGTGCCAGCAGTCTTCCCTTCCTATCCTACGAGCAGTACTTC. Translated, it gives CASSLPFLSYEQYF.

The CDR3 spells CASSLFKTGMLQGYTF. The CDR3 nucleotides are TGTGCCAGCAGCTTATTTAAGACAGGGATGCTTCAGGGATACACCTTC. This chain links TRBV7-8 with TRBJ1-2; 7 nucleotides line up with TRBD1. The CDR3 length is 16 residues. V lost 2 bases, J lost 11 bases, and 17 bases stayed unmatched. CDR1 and CDR2 (germline): SGHVS, FQNEAQ.

V gene TRBV10-3 combines with J gene TRBJ1-4, with a possible D match to TRBD1 (6 bases). V was shortened by 3 bases and J by 5 bases, with 13 bases between the two germline ends. CDR3 length equals 15 residues. CDR1 ENHRY and CDR2 SYGVKD come from the germline V gene. The CDR3 here is CAISDPGQENEKLFF. As DNA, the CDR3 is TGTGCCATCAGTGATCCGGGACAAGAAAATGAAAAACTGTTTTTT.